Shown below are 29 T cell receptor beta chains from a single sample sequenced in a study of regulatory T cells in long-lasting Graves disease. Construction of TCR beta libraries relied on iRepertoire HTBI primers and on Arm-PCR targeting CDR3 regions. TCRdb passed the multiplex PCR reads through MiXCR, listing each CDR3 protein once. The data contain about 460,000 distinct CDR3 sequences, 20% to 25% of them singletons. This sample's time point: persistent/refractory GD, antithyroid drugs over 5 years with positive TRAb. Making the TCR library involved RNA that had been extracted from PBMCs. The sample consisted of peripheral blood mononuclear cells (PBMCs), taken when the disease was refractory, from a patient treated with antithyroid drugs. These receptors originate from a female donor with Graves disease.

In its sample, this clonotype was seen many times. The chain employs TRBV28 and TRBJ1-2, with D unresolved. CDR3 length equals 13 residues. Between the trimmed V and J ends, which lost 6 bases and 2 bases, there was a span of 10 bases. CDR1 and CDR2 from the germline V gene are MDHEN and SYDVKM. CDR3 sequence reads: CASSSAGNYGYTF. CDR3 DNA: TGTGCCAGCAGCTCGGCGGGGAACTATGGCTACACCTTC.

CDR3 protein: CASSKGPAGNQPQHF. CDR3 nucleotides: TGTGCCAGCAGCAAAGGGCCCGCGGGAAATCAGCCCCAGCATTTT. The chain carries TRBV3-1 and TRBJ1-5; D not resolved. Trimming removed 5 bases at V and 4 bases at J, with 15 bases between. Germline V gene sequence: CDR1 LGHDT, CDR2 YNNKEL (reference sequence). This CDR3 has 15 residues.

This chain connects TRBV9 to TRBJ2-7; 12 nucleotides line up with TRBD1. Losses at the gene ends were 2 bases for V and 6 bases for J; bases not matched to a gene: 9. Germline CDR1 is SGDLS and CDR2 is YYNGEE. The CDR3 extends over 16 amino acids. The CDR3 is CASSVGQGANLGEQYF. The CDR3 DNA reads TGTGCCAGCAGCGTGGGACAGGGGGCTAACTTAGGCGAGCAGTACTTC.

The chain uses TRBV29-1 and TRBJ2-7; D is possibly TRBD2 (5 bases). CDR1 and CDR2 (germline): SQVTM, ANQGSEA. This CDR3 comprises 13 residues. V lost 3 bases and J 3 bases, leaving 12 bases between the germline ends. CDR3 DNA sequence: TGCAGCGTTGATGGAGGAGACGTCTACGAGCAGTACTTC. It encodes CSVDGGDVYEQYF.

There are many counts of this clonotype. V and J are TRBV11-3 and TRBJ2-5; 15 bases match TRBD2. This CDR3 spans 18 amino acids. The V gene end was trimmed by 7 bases and the J gene end by 1 base; junction bases not matched to a gene: 10. Germline V gives CDR1 SGHNT, CDR2 YENEEA. CDR3 in DNA: TGTGCCAGCACCAACCGGACTAGCGGGGGGGGACCCCAAGAGACCCAGTACTTC. As protein: CASTNRTSGGGPQETQYF.

This clonotype was seen a few times. A read error is possible here, since a much larger clone lies one base away. The genes are TRBV12-3 or TRBV12-4 and TRBJ1-1; possible D gene TRBD1, 5 bases. There are 13 residues in the CDR3. The CDR3 protein is CASSSEGNTEASF. The CDR3 coding sequence is TGTGCCAGCAGTTCAGAGGGGAACACTGAAGCTTCCTTT.

This clonotype was seen many times. The rearrangement uses TRBV7-2 and TRBJ1-2; D is undetermined. The CDR3 consists of 13 residues. Germline V gene data show CDR1 as SGHTA and CDR2 as FQGNSA. V lost 5 bases and J lost 6, with 13 bases in between. The CDR3 DNA reads TGTGCCAGCAGCCCAGCGGGGAGGGATGGCTACACCTTC. Its protein is CASSPAGRDGYTF.

This clonotype was detected ten times or more. The rearrangement uses TRBV29-1 and TRBJ2-7, with 11 bases matching TRBD2. The ends lost 6 bases at V and 4 bases at J; junction bases unmatched: 8. This CDR3 is built from 14 residues. Germline CDR1 is SQVTM and CDR2 is ANQGSEA. CDR3 coding DNA: TGCAGCGTCGCGGGACTAGCGGACCGTTACGAGCAGTACTTC. Amino acid sequence: CSVAGLADRYEQYF.

This clonotype has ten or more counts. This sequence joins TRBV24-1 and TRBJ1-2; tentative D call: TRBD1 (6 bases). Germline loops: CDR1 KGHDR, CDR2 SFDVKD. Trimming removed 5 bases at V and 4 bases at J, with 13 bases between. The CDR3 runs to 14 residues. The CDR3 reads CATSGPGHLYGYTF. CDR3 coding DNA: TGTGCCACCAGTGGCCCGGGACACCTCTATGGCTACACCTTC.

As regards this clonotype: Only one base separates this from a far larger clonotype, so it likely reflects a read error. The rearrangement links TRBV28 to TRBJ2-4; 7 bases line up with TRBD1. The end of the DNA is better explained by TRBJ1-2, so the J call may be wrong. The CDR3 has 14 residues. CDR1 is MDHEN and CDR2 is SYDVKM in the germline V gene. CDR3 DNA: TGTGCCAGCAGTCGGCGACAGGGCCACCATGGCTACACCTTC. Its protein product is CASSRRQGHHGYTF.

This clonotype has more than one count but fewer than ten. A read error may account for a junction end that differs from germline. The rearrangement uses TRBV12-3 or TRBV12-4 and TRBJ2-7; unclear D gene. The CDR3 loop spans 13 amino acids. The CDR3 region has the DNA TGTGCCAGCAGCTTAGTAGAGGCTGGGGAGCAGTACTTC. This codes for CASSLVEAGEQYF.

This clonotype was observed at least ten times. The chain recombines TRBV2 with TRBJ1-1; D is perhaps TRBD1 (5 bases). Trimming took off 9 bases at V and 1 base at J, with 12 bases between the two ends. The germline V gene encodes CDR1 SNHLY and CDR2 FYNNEI. The CDR3 runs 13 residues. CDR3: CASEGAENTEAFF. CDR3 nucleotide sequence: TGTGCCAGTGAAGGGGCGGAGAACACTGAAGCTTTCTTT. Combining the CDR3 with reference TRBV2 and TRBJ1-1 gives the whole variable domain EPEVTQTPSHQVTQMGQEVILRCVPISNHLYFYWYRQILGQKVEFLVSFYNNEISEKSEIFDDQFSVERPDGSNFTLKIRSTKLEDSAMYFCASEGAENTEAFFGQGTRLTVV.

This clonotype was observed at least ten times. The genes are TRBV29-1 and TRBJ1-2; 8 nucleotides line up with TRBD1. Per the germline V gene, CDR1 is SQVTM and CDR2 is ANQGSEA. V gave up 0 bases and J gave up 4 bases; unmatched junction bases: 1. The CDR3 length is 13 residues. CDR3 in amino acids: CSVEDQGAYGYTF. The CDR3 nucleotides are TGCAGCGTTGAAGATCAGGGGGCCTATGGCTACACCTTC. Using reference TRBV29-1 and TRBJ1-2 for the parts outside the CDR3, the full variable domain is SAVISQKPSRDICQRGTSLTIQCQVDSQVTMMFWYRQQPGQSLTLIATANQGSEATYESGFVIDKFPISRPNLTFSTLTVSNMSPEDSSIYLCSVEDQGAYGYTFGSGTRLTVV.

At least ten counts were recorded for this clonotype. The rearrangement uses TRBV15 and TRBJ1-2; 8 nucleotides line up with TRBD1. Per germline, CDR1 LNHNV and CDR2 YYDKDF (reference sequence). V dropped 0 bases and J dropped 2; count of bases not matched to a gene: 11. This CDR3 has 18 residues. For the CDR3, the DNA is TGTGCCACCAGCAGAGATCTCCCAGGGGGCGTTACGAACTATGGCTACACCTTC. Residues: CATSRDLPGGVTNYGYTF.

Remarks on this clonotype: A much larger clonotype is one base distant, so this may be a read error. This sequence joins TRBV7-2 and TRBJ1-1, with 10 bases aligning to TRBD1. Trimming cost V 3 bases and J 6 bases; bases outside gene matches: 16. The CDR3 is made up of 18 amino acids. Germline V CDR1 and CDR2: SGHTA, FQGNSA. For the CDR3, the DNA is TGTGCCAGCAGCTTCAGTGGTGGGACAGGGGACGCAAACCCTGAAGCTTTCTTT. It encodes CASSFSGGTGDANPEAFF. Together with reference TRBV7-2 and TRBJ1-1, the CDR3 gives the full variable domain: GAGVSQSPSNKVTEKGKDVELRCDPISGHTALYWYRQSLGQGLEFLIYFQGNSAPDKSGLPSDRFSAERTGGSVSTLTIQRTQQEDSAVYLCASSFSGGTGDANPEAFFGQGTRLTVV.

This clonotype appeared a few times. The V call is TRBV19, the J call TRBJ1-1, with TRBD1 matching 8 bases. Germline values: CDR1 LNHDA, CDR2 SQIVND (reference sequence). V trimming: 6 bases; J trimming: 2 bases; junction bases outside the gene matches: 5. The CDR3 runs to 14 residues. The CDR3, as DNA: TGTGCCAGTAGAGACAGGGGAAAAAACACTGAAGCTTTCTTT. Protein: CASRDRGKNTEAFF.

The chain couples TRBV6-1 to TRBJ2-3; TRBD2 matches 9 bases. This CDR3 region has 15 residues. The germline V gene encodes CDR1 MNHNS and CDR2 SASEGT. V was pared by 3 bases and J by 1 base, with 2 bases of the junction left unmatched. For the CDR3, the DNA is TGTGCCAGCAGTGATAGGACTAGCGGCACAGATACGCAGTATTTT. It translates to CASSDRTSGTDTQYF.

The rearrangement uses TRBV5-4 and TRBJ2-7; TRBD2 agrees at 10 bases. The CDR3 covers 16 residues. The V gene's germline CDR1 is SGHNT and CDR2 YYREEE (reference sequence). J was trimmed by 3 bases and V by 0 bases; bases with no gene match: 6. CDR3 DNA: TGTGCCAGCAGCTTGGACCCTAGCGGGAGTTTCTACGAGCAGTACTTC. Encoded protein: CASSLDPSGSFYEQYF.

The gene calls are TRBV11-1 and TRBJ2-3; D is ambiguous. This CDR3 has 14 amino acids. Looked up from germline, CDR1 is SGHAT and CDR2 is FQDESV (reference sequence). V was pared by 5 bases and J by 2 bases, with 11 bases between. CDR3 residues: CASSPGSFTDTQYF. CDR3 in DNA: TGTGCCAGCAGCCCCGGGTCTTTCACAGATACGCAGTATTTT.

This clonotype was found a few times. V and J are TRBV29-1 and TRBJ1-5; 9 bases match TRBD1. The CDR3 covers 12 residues. Germline V CDR1 and CDR2: SQVTM, ANQGSEA. DNA of the CDR3: TGCAACGTGGGACAGGGCAGGGAGCCCCAGCATTTT. Its protein is CNVGQGREPQHF.

The chain links TRBV3-1 to TRBJ1-4, with D tentatively TRBD1 (5 bases). The CDR3 sequence is 17 residues long. Germline assignment: CDR1 LGHDT and CDR2 YNNKEL (reference sequence). V was shortened by 8 bases and J by 11 bases, with 30 bases between the two germline ends. The CDR3 is CASGQDGLGAHPSKLFF. The CDR3 coding sequence is TGTGCCAGCGGTCAAGATGGCTTAGGGGCCCACCCGAGCAAACTGTTTTTT. The variable domain in full, completed from reference TRBV3-1 and TRBJ1-4, reads DTAVSQTPKYLVTQMGNDKSIKCEQNLGHDTMYWYKQDSKKFLKIMFSYNNKELIINETVPNRFSPKSPDKAHLNLHINSLELGDSAVYFCASGQDGLGAHPSKLFFGSGTQLSVL.

This clonotype showed up many times. The chain uses TRBV6-1 and TRBJ2-7, with D unresolved. The CDR3 runs 14 residues. CDR1 and CDR2 from the germline V gene are MNHNS and SASEGT. Trimming took 3 bases from V and 2 from J, leaving 11 bases between them. The CDR3 loop reads CASSEFSATYEQYF. CDR3 coding DNA: TGTGCCAGCAGTGAGTTCTCGGCCACCTACGAGCAGTACTTC.

This clonotype was found many times. The V call is TRBV2, the J call TRBJ1-4; D call uncertain. Germline-derived CDR1 and CDR2 are SNHLY and FYNNEI. Trimming took 3 bases from V and 2 from J, leaving 10 bases between them. There are 15 residues in the CDR3. For the CDR3, the DNA is TGTGCCAGCAGTGATGGGCGGGCGACTAATGAAAAACTGTTTTTT. Protein product: CASSDGRATNEKLFF.

This clonotype has ten or more counts. The rearrangement uses TRBV5-1 and TRBJ1-2; D is possibly TRBD1 (6 bases). CDR3 length: 15 amino acids. The V end was cut by 3 bases, the J end by 2 bases, with 14 bases between. Germline CDR1 is SGHRS and CDR2 is YFSETQ. The CDR3 region is CASSWDHQGNYGYTF. The CDR3 nucleotides read TGCGCCAGCAGCTGGGATCATCAGGGGAACTATGGCTACACCTTC.

There are many counts of this clonotype. The chain couples TRBV6-2 or TRBV6-3 to TRBJ1-2; 8 bases map to TRBD1. The length of the CDR3 is 14 residues. The germline V gene has CDR1 MNHEY and CDR2 SVGEGT. With 1 base clipped from V and 2 bases from J, the junction kept 0 bases outside the gene matches. CDR3 DNA: TGTGCCAGCAGTTACTGGACAGGGAACTATGGCTACACCTTC. Translating gives CASSYWTGNYGYTF.

J is TRBJ2-5 and V is TRBV2, with D possibly being TRBD1 or TRBD2 (6 bases each). The CDR3 consists of 17 residues. Germline V gene lookup returns CDR1 SNHLY and CDR2 FYNNEI. With 6 bases removed from V and 4 bases from J, the gap between germline ends came to 24 bases. CDR3 DNA sequence: TGTGCCAGCAGCCAATTGCCCCGGGGGCAGGGAGGAGAGACCCAGTACTTC. Translation: CASSQLPRGQGGETQYF.

This clonotype was recorded many times. The chain is built from TRBV7-8 and TRBJ2-7; 13 positions agree with TRBD2. V shed 5 bases, J shed 4 bases, and the junction held 8 bases outside the gene matches. CDR1 is SGHVS and CDR2 is FQNEAQ in the germline V gene. This CDR3 region has 16 residues. Here the CDR3 DNA reads TGTGCCAGCAGCCCCCCGACTAGCGGGAGGACGTACGAGCAGTACTTC. This sequence encodes CASSPPTSGRTYEQYF.

The chain is built from TRBV2 and TRBJ2-1, with D perhaps being TRBD1 or TRBD2 (5 bases each). Trimming stripped 8 bases from V and 2 bases from J, with 10 bases between. The germline V gene encodes CDR1 SNHLY and CDR2 FYNNEI. This CDR3 spans 13 amino acids. The CDR3 DNA follows: TGTGCCAGCCAGGGACGGACCTACAATGAGCAGTTCTTC. Translation gives CASQGRTYNEQFF. Combining the CDR3 with reference TRBV2 and TRBJ2-1 gives the whole variable domain EPEVTQTPSHQVTQMGQEVILRCVPISNHLYFYWYRQILGQKVEFLVSFYNNEISEKSEIFDDQFSVERPDGSNFTLKIRSTKLEDSAMYFCASQGRTYNEQFFGPGTRLTVL.

This clonotype was observed at least ten times. This chain joins TRBV27 and TRBJ2-5; 7 bases line up with TRBD2. The germline CDR1 and CDR2 sequences are MNHEY and SMNVEV (reference sequence). Losses at the gene ends were 8 bases for V and 5 bases for J; bases not matched to a gene: 5. The CDR3 runs 12 residues. Written as DNA, the CDR3 is TGTGCCAGCGGGAGGGTTCGGGAGACCCAGTACTTC. Translated, it gives CASGRVRETQYF.